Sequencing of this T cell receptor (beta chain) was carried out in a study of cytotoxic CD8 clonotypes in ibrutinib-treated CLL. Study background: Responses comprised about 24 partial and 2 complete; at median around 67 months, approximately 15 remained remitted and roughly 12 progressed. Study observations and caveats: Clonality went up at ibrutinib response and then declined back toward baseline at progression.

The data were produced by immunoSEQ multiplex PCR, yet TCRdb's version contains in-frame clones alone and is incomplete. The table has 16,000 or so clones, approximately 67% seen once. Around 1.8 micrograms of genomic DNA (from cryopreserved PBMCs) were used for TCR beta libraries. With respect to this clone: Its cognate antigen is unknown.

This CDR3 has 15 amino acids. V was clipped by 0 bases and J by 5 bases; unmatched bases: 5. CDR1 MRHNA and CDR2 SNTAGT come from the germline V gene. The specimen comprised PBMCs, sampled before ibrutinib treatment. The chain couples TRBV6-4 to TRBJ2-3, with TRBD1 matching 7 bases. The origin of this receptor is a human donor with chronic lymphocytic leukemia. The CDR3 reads CASSDSGGSGDTQYF. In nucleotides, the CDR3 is TGTGCCAGCAGTGACTCAGGGGGCTCAGGAGATACGCAGTATTTT.